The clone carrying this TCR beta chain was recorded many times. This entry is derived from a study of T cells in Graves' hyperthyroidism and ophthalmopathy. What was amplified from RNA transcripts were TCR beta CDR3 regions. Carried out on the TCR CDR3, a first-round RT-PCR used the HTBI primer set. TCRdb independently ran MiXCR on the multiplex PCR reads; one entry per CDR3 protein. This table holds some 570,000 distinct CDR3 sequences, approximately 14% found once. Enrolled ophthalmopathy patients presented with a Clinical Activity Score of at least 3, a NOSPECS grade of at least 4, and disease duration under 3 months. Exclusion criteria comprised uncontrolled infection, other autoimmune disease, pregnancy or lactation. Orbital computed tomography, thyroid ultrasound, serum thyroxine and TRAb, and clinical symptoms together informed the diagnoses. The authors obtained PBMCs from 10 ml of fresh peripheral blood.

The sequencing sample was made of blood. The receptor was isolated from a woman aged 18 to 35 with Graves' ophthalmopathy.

This CDR3 reads CASSPAGLPLHF. CDR3 in DNA: TGTGCCAGCAGCCCGGCGGGTTTACCCCTCCACTTT. This chain uses TRBV12-3 or TRBV12-4 with TRBJ1-6; no clear D. CDR3 length equals 12 residues. The ends were cut back, 6 bases at V and 12 bases at J, with 12 bases in the middle.